Below, one TCR beta chain is given with its context. Per the germline V gene, CDR1 is MNHEY and CDR2 is SMNVEV (reference sequence). The CDR3 is made up of 15 amino acids. The germline V and J ends were trimmed by 2 bases and 0 bases, with 8 bases remaining between them. Blood was sampled at baseline, cycle 4 day 1, and cycle 7 day 1. Profiled with immunoSEQ multiplex PCR; TCRdb holds only in-frame clones, not every one. The sample includes 68,000 or so clones, approximately 90% seen only once; the top ten take approximately 0.99%. The record originates from a study of OX40 agonist ivuxolimab in advanced cancers. Whole-study context: Participants, roughly 81% male, averaged approximately 56 years of age, ranging from about 20 to 79.

Source: CD4+ or CD8+ T cells sorted from blood, taken in a trial of the OX40 agonist ivuxolimab. The origin of this receptor is an adult with an advanced solid tumor such as melanoma, head and neck, liver or kidney cancer. This chain joins TRBV27 and TRBJ2-1, with no clear D. CDR3 nucleotides: TGTGCCAGCAGTTTAGACGCAAGCTCCTACAATGAGCAGTTCTTC. Translating gives CASSLDASSYNEQFF.